These 31 T cell receptor beta chains came from one sample sequenced in a study of regulatory T cells in long-lasting Graves disease. Sample time point: persistent/refractory GD, antithyroid drugs over 5 years with positive TRAb. PBMC RNA served as the TCR library source. To make TCR beta libraries, researchers used iRepertoire HTBI primers and Arm-PCR of CDR3 regions. TCRdb processed the multiplex PCR reads anew with MiXCR; each CDR3 protein has one entry. Here the sample spans some 370,000 distinct CDR3 sequences, under 25% being singletons. The sample in question was peripheral blood mononuclear cells (PBMCs), obtained when the disease was refractory, from a patient treated with antithyroid drugs. Receptor source: a female donor with Graves disease.

This clonotype was observed at least ten times. The chain is built from TRBV27 and TRBJ2-7; 8 bases are shared with TRBD1. The CDR3 totals 15 residues. The V gene's germline CDR1 is MNHEY and CDR2 SMNVEV (reference sequence). Trimming cost V 2 bases and J 4 bases; bases outside gene matches: 7. CDR3 DNA sequence: TGTGCCAGCAGTTTAATCGCAGGGGGCGGATACGAGCAGTACTTC. This codes for CASSLIAGGGYEQYF.

This clonotype showed up many times. The V gene is TRBV10-3, the J gene TRBJ1-1; D unclear. Germline CDR1 reads ENHRY; CDR2 reads SYGVKD. V was clipped by 0 bases and J by 0 bases, with 8 bases between them. The CDR3 totals 15 residues. The CDR3 DNA is TGTGCCATCAGTGAGTCACGACAATTGAACACTGAAGCTTTCTTT. Translating gives CAISESRQLNTEAFF.

This clonotype was counted between two and nine times. The V call is TRBV11-1, the J call TRBJ1-5; D possibly corresponds to TRBD1 (5 bases). Germline V lookup: CDR1 SGHAT, CDR2 FQDESV (reference sequence). Trimming removed 5 bases from V and 3 bases from J, with 20 bases in between. This CDR3 contains 17 residues. CDR3 residues: CASSTSPMGGLNQPQHF. The CDR3 DNA reads as TGTGCCAGCAGCACTAGTCCGATGGGGGGTCTCAATCAGCCCCAGCATTTT. Full variable domain (outside the CDR3, taken from reference TRBV11-1 and TRBJ1-5): EAEVAQSPRYKITEKSQAVAFWCDPISGHATLYWYRQILGQGPELLVQFQDESVVDDSQLPKDRFSAERLKGVDSTLKIQPAELGDSAMYLCASSTSPMGGLNQPQHFGDGTRLSIL.

This clonotype has a handful of counts. This sequence joins TRBV3-1 and TRBJ2-7, with D hard to call. The length of the CDR3 is 13 residues. CDR1 LGHDT and CDR2 YNNKEL come from the germline V gene (reference sequence). The V end was cut by 4 bases, the J end by 5 bases, with 12 bases between. CDR3 amino acids: CASSPSRPHEQYF. The CDR3 nucleotides read TGTGCCAGCAGCCCCTCCAGACCCCACGAGCAGTACTTC.

V gene TRBV20-1 combines with J gene TRBJ2-7; D ambiguous. This CDR3 is 14 amino acids long. CDR1 and CDR2 (germline): DFQATT, SNEGSKA (reference sequence). Trimming took 5 bases from V and 2 from J, leaving 16 bases between them. CDR3 DNA: TGCAGTGCTCAACCGGTTTCTGCGACCTACGAGCAGTACTTC. The encoded protein is CSAQPVSATYEQYF.

The CDR3 is CASSFFHTGGLSPLHF. The CDR3 DNA sequence: TGTGCCAGCAGCTTTTTTCACACAGGGGGCCTTTCACCCCTCCACTTT. The chain recombines TRBV7-3 with TRBJ1-6, with 9 positions matching TRBD1. The CDR3 runs to 16 residues. Per the germline V gene, CDR1 is SGHTA and CDR2 is FQGTGA. V lost 3 bases, J lost 9 bases, and 9 bases stayed unmatched.

This clonotype came up many times. The chain is built from TRBV12-3 or TRBV12-4 and TRBJ1-1, with D possibly being TRBD1 (5 bases). The CDR3 contains 13 residues. V dropped 7 bases and J dropped 4 bases, with 13 bases sitting between them. CDR3 nucleotides: TGTGCCAGCAATTACGGGGGTGGCACTGAAGCTTTCTTT. It yields the protein CASNYGGGTEAFF.

To note about this clonotype: A read error is possible here, since a much larger clone lies one base away. The chain is built from TRBV2 and TRBJ2-2; the D gene is possibly TRBD2 (6 bases). CDR1 is SNHLY and CDR2 is FYNNEI in the germline V gene. The length of the CDR3 is 13 residues. The chain's CDR3 is CATKEATWGELLF. Here the CDR3 DNA reads TGTGCCACCAAAGAAGCGACGTGGGGGGAGCTGCTTTTT.

This clonotype was seen more than once but under ten times. The chain is built from TRBV12-3 or TRBV12-4 and TRBJ2-1; D call uncertain. The length of the CDR3 is 12 residues. The V and J ends lost 3 bases and 7 bases respectively, with 7 bases between them. The DNA for the CDR3 is TGTGCCAGCAGTTTTCGTGGGAATGAGCAGTTCTTC. Translated, it gives CASSFRGNEQFF.

This clonotype was observed a handful of times. V usage is TRBV5-1 and J usage is TRBJ2-7; 11 bases match TRBD1. With V trimmed by 4 bases and J by 5 bases, 5 bases remained unmatched. The CDR3 loop spans 14 amino acids. Germline assignment: CDR1 SGHRS and CDR2 YFSETQ. The CDR3 nucleotides are TGCGCCAGCAGCCCAGGACAGGGGGCCGACGAGCAGTACTTC. It yields the protein CASSPGQGADEQYF.

This clonotype has a count of ten or more. CDR3 sequence: CASSTRGNQPQHF. The CDR3 coding sequence is TGTGCCAGCAGTACCCGGGGGAATCAGCCCCAGCATTTT. The V call is TRBV28, the J call TRBJ1-5; tentative D call: TRBD1 (5 bases). Per germline, CDR1 MDHEN and CDR2 SYDVKM. CDR3 length: 13 residues. The ends were cut back, 5 bases at V and 4 bases at J, with 9 bases in the middle.

The CDR3 is CASSLVVYITGRTGGYGYTF. CDR3 sequence (DNA): TGTGCCAGCAGTTTAGTAGTTTATATTACAGGTCGGACAGGGGGCTATGGCTACACCTTC. V is TRBV28 and J is TRBJ1-2; 10 bases align to TRBD1. The CDR3 is 20 residues long. V shed 2 bases and J 4 bases; nucleotides not matched to a gene: 19. Germline assignment: CDR1 MDHEN and CDR2 SYDVKM.

A word on this clonotype: A much larger clone lies a single base off, so this may be a read error. The CDR3 carries no conserved terminal phenylalanine or tryptophan, so it likely arises from a read error. This chain links TRBV28 with TRBJ2-7; D is uncertain. Trimming removed 0 bases at V and 2 bases at J, with 5 bases between. CDR3 size: 13 residues. The germline gives CDR1 MDHEN, CDR2 SYDVKM. The DNA for the CDR3 is TGTGCCAGCAGTTTATGGGATACCTACGAGCAGTACTCC. This translates into CASSLWDTYEQYS.

The chain joins TRBV6-5 to TRBJ1-2; 9 bases are a match to TRBD1. CDR3 length equals 14 residues. Looked up from germline, CDR1 is MNHEY and CDR2 is SVGAGI. V shed 4 bases and J 8 bases; nucleotides not matched to a gene: 8. The CDR3 sequence: CASSSPTGGRGYTF. For the CDR3, the DNA is TGTGCCAGCAGTTCCCCCACAGGGGGCCGAGGCTACACCTTC.

This clonotype was observed a handful of times. The J gene is TRBJ2-5, the V gene TRBV19; either TRBD1 or TRBD2 may fit D (5 bases each). The CDR3 extends over 15 amino acids. Germline V gene lookup returns CDR1 LNHDA and CDR2 SQIVND (reference sequence). Trimming stripped 3 bases from V and 1 base from J, with 12 bases between. DNA of the CDR3: TGTGCCAGTAGTATCCACACCGGGACCCAAGAGACCCAGTACTTC. Protein: CASSIHTGTQETQYF. Combining the CDR3 with reference TRBV19 and TRBJ2-5 gives the whole variable domain DGGITQSPKYLFRKEGQNVTLSCEQNLNHDAMYWYRQDPGQGLRLIYYSQIVNDFQKGDIAEGYSVSREKKESFPLTVTSAQKNPTAFYLCASSIHTGTQETQYFGPGTRLLVL.

This clonotype appeared a few times. The chain uses TRBV12-3 or TRBV12-4 and TRBJ2-2, with 9 bases fitting TRBD2. This CDR3 comprises 15 residues. The J segment lost 7 bases and the V segment lost 3 bases, leaving 6 bases of the junction unmatched. CDR3 sequence (DNA): TGTGCCAGCAGTTTTACGGGACTAGCCGTCGGGGAGCTGTTTTTT. Translation: CASSFTGLAVGELFF.

The CDR3 spells CASSRRTGQETQYF. For the CDR3, the DNA is TGTGCCAGCAGTAGAAGGACAGGTCAAGAGACCCAGTACTTC. The J gene is TRBJ2-5, the V gene TRBV6-1; 7 bases map to TRBD1. Germline V lookup: CDR1 MNHNS, CDR2 SASEGT. V was clipped by 5 bases and J by 2 bases; unmatched bases: 5. CDR3 length: 14 amino acids.

This clonotype has a count of ten or more. The chain combines TRBV12-3 or TRBV12-4 with TRBJ2-7, with D unclear. Trimming took off 5 bases at V and 3 bases at J, with 8 bases between the two ends. The CDR3 totals 12 residues. The CDR3 DNA sequence: TGTGCCAGCAGTCCTTCTGACTACGAGCAGTACTTC. Its translation is CASSPSDYEQYF.

Only a few counts were recorded for this clonotype. This chain links TRBV20-1 with TRBJ1-5; possibly TRBD1 for D (6 bases). The CDR3 totals 16 residues. Germline CDR1 and CDR2: DFQATT and SNEGSKA (reference sequence). Trimming took off 6 bases at V and 2 bases at J, with 20 bases between the two ends. For the CDR3, the DNA is TGCAGTGCCTCGAGACAGGCTTTTTCGGGCAATCAGCCCCAGCATTTT. Translation: CSASRQAFSGNQPQHF.

The chain links TRBV7-6 to TRBJ2-3; 8 nucleotides match TRBD2. The CDR3 has 16 residues. J was trimmed by 7 bases and V by 1 base; bases with no gene match: 10. Germline CDR1 SGHVS, CDR2 FNYEAQ. CDR3 in DNA: TGTGCCAGCAGCTTAGGAGGTGGTAGCGGGGCTTATACGCAGTATTTT. This sequence encodes CASSLGGGSGAYTQYF.

This clonotype has ten or more counts. This rearrangement joins TRBV28 to TRBJ1-1; D remains ambiguous. The CDR3 totals 12 residues. V was trimmed by 10 bases and J by 1 base, leaving 10 bases between them. Germline lookup yields CDR1 MDHEN and CDR2 SYDVKM. CDR3 in DNA: TGTGCCACCCTTGAGGGGAACACTGAAGCTTTCTTT. Translating it yields CATLEGNTEAFF.

At least ten counts were recorded for this clonotype. The CDR3 reads CASTPGTEAFF. The CDR3 bases are TGTGCCAGCACCCCGGGGACTGAAGCTTTCTTT. The J gene is TRBJ1-1, the V gene TRBV12-3 or TRBV12-4; unclear D gene. The CDR3 runs to 11 residues. Trimming took off 7 bases at V and 5 bases at J, with 8 bases between the two ends.

This clonotype was detected only a few times. DNA for the CDR3: TGTGCCAGCCGGGAGGGTGGTGGCAATGAGCAGTTCTTC. Encoded protein: CASREGGGNEQFF. The gene calls are TRBV6-1 and TRBJ2-1, with 8 bases aligning to TRBD2. Germline loops: CDR1 MNHNS, CDR2 SASEGT. J was trimmed by 6 bases and V by 8 bases; bases with no gene match: 6. The CDR3 contains 13 residues.

The chain couples TRBV5-1 to TRBJ2-7; 7 nucleotides match TRBD2. From germline, CDR1 is SGHRS and CDR2 YFSETQ. CDR3 length: 16 residues. V lost 4 bases to trimming and J lost 1 base; unmatched junction nucleotides: 11. CDR3 sequence (DNA): TGCGCCAGCAGCCTAGGAGGACTAGATTTTTCCTACGAGCAGTACTTC. Its protein is CASSLGGLDFSYEQYF. Filled out from reference TRBV5-1 and TRBJ2-7, the complete variable domain reads KAGVTQTPRYLIKTRGQQVTLSCSPISGHRSVSWYQQTPGQGLQFLFEYFSETQRNKGNFPGRFSGRQFSNSRSEMNVSTLELGDSALYLCASSLGGLDFSYEQYFGPGTRLTVT.

Concerning this clonotype itself: A read error may be the cause here, since a much bigger clone is one base away. The chain combines TRBV30 with TRBJ2-5; possible D gene TRBD1, 6 bases. Trimming cost V 1 base and J 2 bases, with 11 bases left between them. The CDR3 extends over 14 amino acids. From germline, CDR1 is GTSNPN and CDR2 SVGIG (reference sequence). CDR3 sequence: CAWSGWDTQETQYF. DNA of the CDR3: TGTGCCTGGAGTGGATGGGACACTCAAGAGACCCAGTACTTC.

This clonotype was detected ten times or more. V is TRBV6-5 and J is TRBJ2-6; D ambiguous. This CDR3 comprises 15 residues. V dropped 2 bases and J dropped 0 bases, with 5 bases sitting between them. CDR1 is MNHEY, CDR2 SVGAGI, per germline. The CDR3, as DNA: TGTGCCAGCAGTTACAGCAGCTCTGGGGCCAACGTCCTGACTTTC. Translated: CASSYSSSGANVLTF.

This sequence joins TRBV29-1 and TRBJ2-1; D is possibly TRBD1 (6 bases). V was pared by 4 bases and J by 6 bases, with 10 bases between. This CDR3 contains 12 residues. The V gene's germline CDR1 is SQVTM and CDR2 ANQGSEA. The CDR3 nucleotides are TGCAGCGTTGTATGGGGGCCCAATGAGCAGTTCTTC. Amino acids: CSVVWGPNEQFF.

A remark on this clonotype: One end of the junction varies from germline; a read error may be responsible. This chain joins TRBV7-2 and TRBJ2-4; tentative D call: TRBD2 (5 bases). The CDR3 is 15 residues long. Germline lookup yields CDR1 SGHTA and CDR2 FQGNSA. The DNA of the CDR3 is TGTGCCAGCAGCTTTCTAGCCATAGCCAAAACCATTCAGTACTTC. Translation gives CASSFLAIAKTIQYF.

The chain employs TRBV7-2 and TRBJ2-3, with 15 bases identical to TRBD2. The CDR3 covers 21 residues. With 5 bases clipped from V and 2 bases from J, the junction kept 17 bases outside the gene matches. Germline-derived CDR1 and CDR2 are SGHTA and FQGNSA. The CDR3 is CASSRTRTSGRALTTTDTQYF. The CDR3 DNA sequence: TGTGCCAGCAGCCGCACCCGGACTAGCGGGAGGGCCTTGACAACCACAGATACGCAGTATTTT.

Only a few counts were recorded for this clonotype. The chain has TRBV11-3 and TRBJ2-1; D possibly matches TRBD1 or TRBD2 (6 bases each). The V end lost 5 bases, the J end lost 8 bases, and 16 bases lay between the germline ends. The CDR3 covers 14 residues. Germline V gene data show CDR1 as SGHNT and CDR2 as YENEEA. DNA of the CDR3: TGTGCCAGCAGCCCGGGGGCTAGCCTTCATGAGCAGTTCTTC. It specifies CASSPGASLHEQFF.

This clonotype was seen repeatedly, ten times or more. The chain employs TRBV7-9 and TRBJ2-5; unclear D gene. Germline-derived CDR1 and CDR2 are SEHNR and FQNEAQ (reference sequence). The CDR3 has 15 residues. V lost 1 base and J 3 bases, leaving 12 bases between the germline ends. The CDR3 DNA reads TGTGCCAGCAGCTTAGAGGTTGCAGGCGAAGAGACCCAGTACTTC. Its translation: CASSLEVAGEETQYF.